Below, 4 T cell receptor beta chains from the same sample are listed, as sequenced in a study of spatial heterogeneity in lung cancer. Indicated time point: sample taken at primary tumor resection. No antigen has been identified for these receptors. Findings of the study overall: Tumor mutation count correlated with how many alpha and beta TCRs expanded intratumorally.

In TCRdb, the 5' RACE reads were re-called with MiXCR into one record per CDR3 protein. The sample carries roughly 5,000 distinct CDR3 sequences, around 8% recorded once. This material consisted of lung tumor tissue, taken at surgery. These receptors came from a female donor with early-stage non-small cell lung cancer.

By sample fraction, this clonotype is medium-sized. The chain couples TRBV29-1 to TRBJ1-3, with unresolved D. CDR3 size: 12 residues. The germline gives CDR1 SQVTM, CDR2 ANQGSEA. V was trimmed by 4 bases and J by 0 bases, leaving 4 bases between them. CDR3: CSVGTSGNTIYF. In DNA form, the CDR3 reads TGCAGCGTTGGAACCTCTGGAAACACCATATATTTT.

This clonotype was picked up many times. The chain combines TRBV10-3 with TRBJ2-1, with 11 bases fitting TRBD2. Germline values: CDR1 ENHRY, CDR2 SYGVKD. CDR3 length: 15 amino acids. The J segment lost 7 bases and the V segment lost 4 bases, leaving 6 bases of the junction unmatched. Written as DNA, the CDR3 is TGTGCCATCAGTGCTGGGCTAGCGGGAGGTAATGAGCAGTTCTTC. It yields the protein CAISAGLAGGNEQFF.

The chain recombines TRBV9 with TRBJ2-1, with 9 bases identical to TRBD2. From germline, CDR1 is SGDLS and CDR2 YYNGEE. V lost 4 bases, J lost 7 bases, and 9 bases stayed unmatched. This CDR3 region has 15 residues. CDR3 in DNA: TGTGCCAGCAGCCTAGGGGGGACTAGCACGAATGAGCAGTTCTTC. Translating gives CASSLGGTSTNEQFF.

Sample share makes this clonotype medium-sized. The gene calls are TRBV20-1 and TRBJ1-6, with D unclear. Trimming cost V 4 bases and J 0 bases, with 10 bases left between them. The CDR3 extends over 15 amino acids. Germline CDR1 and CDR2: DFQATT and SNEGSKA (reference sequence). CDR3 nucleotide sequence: TGCAGTGCTATTTACGGTAGCTCCTATAATTCACCCCTCCACTTT. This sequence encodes CSAIYGSSYNSPLHF.